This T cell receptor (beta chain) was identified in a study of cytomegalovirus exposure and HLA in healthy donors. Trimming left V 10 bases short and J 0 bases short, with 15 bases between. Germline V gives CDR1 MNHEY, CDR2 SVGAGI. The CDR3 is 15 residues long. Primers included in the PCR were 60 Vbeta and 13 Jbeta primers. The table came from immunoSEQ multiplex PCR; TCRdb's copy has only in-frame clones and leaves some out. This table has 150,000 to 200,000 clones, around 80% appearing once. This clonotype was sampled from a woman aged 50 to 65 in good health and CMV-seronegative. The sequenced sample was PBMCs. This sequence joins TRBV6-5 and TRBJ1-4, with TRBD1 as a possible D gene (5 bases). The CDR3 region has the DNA TGTGCCACCCTTCCAGGGAGGGCAACTAATGAAAAACTGTTTTTT. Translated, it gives CATLPGRATNEKLFF.